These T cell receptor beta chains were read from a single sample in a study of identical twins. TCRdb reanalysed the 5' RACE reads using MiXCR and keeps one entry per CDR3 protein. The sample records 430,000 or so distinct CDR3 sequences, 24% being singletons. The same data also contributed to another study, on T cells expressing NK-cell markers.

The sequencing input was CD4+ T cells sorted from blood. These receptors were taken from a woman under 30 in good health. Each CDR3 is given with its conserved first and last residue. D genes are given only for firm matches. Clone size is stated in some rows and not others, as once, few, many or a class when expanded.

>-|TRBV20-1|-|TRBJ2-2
CSAPRGSNTGELFF
TGCAGTGCTCCACGGGGTTCGAACACCGGGGAGCTGTTTTTT
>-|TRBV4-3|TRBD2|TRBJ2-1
CASSQDTGGPYEQFF
TGCGCCAGCAGCCAAGATACGGGAGGGCCCTATGAGCAGTTCTTC
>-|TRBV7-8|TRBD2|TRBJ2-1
CASSRNAGGTELEQFF
TGTGCCAGCAGCCGCAATGCCGGGGGGACCGAGTTGGAGCAGTTCTTC
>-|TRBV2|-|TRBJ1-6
CASGRTDRSPLHF
TGTGCCAGCGGCCGGACTGATCGATCACCCCTCCACTTT
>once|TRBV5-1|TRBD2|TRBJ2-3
CASSSVQREYTDTQYF
TGCGCCAGCAGCTCAGTGCAGCGGGAATACACAGATACGCAGTATTTT
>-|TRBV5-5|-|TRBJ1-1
CASSFATNTEAFF
TGTGCCAGCAGCTTCGCGACAAACACTGAAGCTTTCTTT
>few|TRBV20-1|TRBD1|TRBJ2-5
CSAREGTGQETQYF
TGCAGTGCTAGAGAAGGGACAGGACAAGAGACCCAGTACTTC
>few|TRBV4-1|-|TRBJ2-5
CASSQGSGRNQETQYF
TGCGCCAGCAGCCAAGGTAGCGGACGGAACCAAGAGACCCAGTACTTC
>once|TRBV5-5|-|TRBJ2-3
CASSWRLPNTDTQYF
TGTGCCAGCAGCTGGAGACTACCAAACACAGATACGCAGTATTTT
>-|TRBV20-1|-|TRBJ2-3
CSASHSGANTDTQYF
TGCAGTGCTTCTCATTCGGGGGCCAACACAGATACGCAGTATTTT
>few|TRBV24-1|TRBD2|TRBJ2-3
CATGTSGDTQYF
TGTGCCACCGGGACTAGCGGGGATACGCAGTATTTT
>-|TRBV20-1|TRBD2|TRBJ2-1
CSAPASGRAREQFF
TGCAGTGCCCCTGCCAGCGGGAGGGCCCGGGAGCAGTTCTTC
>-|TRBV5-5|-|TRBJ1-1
CASSVTGVNTEAFF
TGTGCCAGCAGCGTAACAGGAGTGAACACTGAAGCTTTCTTT
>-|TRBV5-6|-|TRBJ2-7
CASSFPPSAGQYF
TGTGCCAGCAGCTTTCCCCCATCTGCTGGGCAGTACTTC